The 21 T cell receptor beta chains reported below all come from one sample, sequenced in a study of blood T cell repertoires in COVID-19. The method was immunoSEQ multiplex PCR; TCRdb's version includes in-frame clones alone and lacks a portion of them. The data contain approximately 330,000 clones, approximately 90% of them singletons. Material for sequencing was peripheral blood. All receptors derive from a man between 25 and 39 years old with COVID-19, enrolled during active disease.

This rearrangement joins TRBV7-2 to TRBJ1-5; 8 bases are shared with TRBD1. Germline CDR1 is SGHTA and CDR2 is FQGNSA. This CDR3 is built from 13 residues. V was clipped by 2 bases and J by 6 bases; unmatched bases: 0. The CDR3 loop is CASSLQGAQPQHF. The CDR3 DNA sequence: TGTGCCAGCAGCTTACAGGGGGCTCAGCCCCAGCATTTT.

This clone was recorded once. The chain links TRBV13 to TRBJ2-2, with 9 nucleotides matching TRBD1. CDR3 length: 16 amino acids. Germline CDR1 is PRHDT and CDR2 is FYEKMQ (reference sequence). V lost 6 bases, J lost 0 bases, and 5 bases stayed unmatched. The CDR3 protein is CASSYTGGANTGELFF. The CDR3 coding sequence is TGTGCCAGCAGTTATACAGGGGGCGCGAACACCGGGGAGCTGTTTTTT.

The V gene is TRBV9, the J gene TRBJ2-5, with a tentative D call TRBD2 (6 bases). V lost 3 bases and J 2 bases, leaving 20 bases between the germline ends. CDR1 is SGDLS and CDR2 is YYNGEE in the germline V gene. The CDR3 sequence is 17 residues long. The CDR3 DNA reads TGTGCCAGCAGCGCCCACCCGCGGGACCTCTCTCAAGAGACCCAGTACTTC. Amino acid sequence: CASSAHPRDLSQETQYF.

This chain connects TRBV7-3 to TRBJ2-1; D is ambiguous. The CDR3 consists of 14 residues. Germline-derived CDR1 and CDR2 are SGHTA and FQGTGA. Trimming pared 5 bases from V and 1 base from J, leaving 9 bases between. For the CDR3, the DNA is TGTGCCAGCAGCCCCCGTGCGTCCTACAATGAGCAGTTCTTC. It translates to CASSPRASYNEQFF.

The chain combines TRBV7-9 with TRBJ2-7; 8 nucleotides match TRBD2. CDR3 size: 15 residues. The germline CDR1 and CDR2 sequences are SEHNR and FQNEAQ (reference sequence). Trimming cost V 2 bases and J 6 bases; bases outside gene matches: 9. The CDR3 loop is CASSLLIGRAAEQYF. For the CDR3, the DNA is TGTGCCAGCAGCTTATTGATCGGGAGGGCCGCCGAGCAGTACTTC.

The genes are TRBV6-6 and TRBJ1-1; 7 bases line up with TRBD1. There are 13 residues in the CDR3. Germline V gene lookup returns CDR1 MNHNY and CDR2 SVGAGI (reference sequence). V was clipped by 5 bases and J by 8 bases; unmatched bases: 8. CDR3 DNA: TGTGCCAGCAGTCATTACCGGGACAGCGAAGCTTTCTTT. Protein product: CASSHYRDSEAFF.

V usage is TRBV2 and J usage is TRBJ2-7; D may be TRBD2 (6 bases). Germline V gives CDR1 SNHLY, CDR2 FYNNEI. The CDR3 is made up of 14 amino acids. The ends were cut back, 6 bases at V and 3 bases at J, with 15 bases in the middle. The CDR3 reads CASRGTGLNYEQYF. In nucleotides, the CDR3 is TGTGCCAGCAGAGGTACGGGACTGAACTACGAGCAGTACTTC.

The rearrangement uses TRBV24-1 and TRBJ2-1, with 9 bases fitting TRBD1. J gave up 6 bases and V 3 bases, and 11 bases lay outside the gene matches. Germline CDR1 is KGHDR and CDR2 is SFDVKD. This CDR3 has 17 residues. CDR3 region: CATSDASTGGYLNEQFF. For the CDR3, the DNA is TGTGCCACCAGTGATGCCTCGACAGGGGGGTATCTCAATGAGCAGTTCTTC.

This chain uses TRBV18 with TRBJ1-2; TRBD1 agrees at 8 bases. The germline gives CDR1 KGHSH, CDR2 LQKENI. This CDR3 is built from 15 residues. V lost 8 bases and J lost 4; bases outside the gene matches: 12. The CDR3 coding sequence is TGTGCCAGCCGAGCTACAGGGGGAGTCAGCTATGGCTACACCTTC. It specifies CASRATGGVSYGYTF.

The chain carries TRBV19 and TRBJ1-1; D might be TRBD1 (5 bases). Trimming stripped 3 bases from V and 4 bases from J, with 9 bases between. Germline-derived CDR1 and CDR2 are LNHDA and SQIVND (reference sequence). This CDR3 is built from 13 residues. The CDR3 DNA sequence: TGTGCCAGTAGTATCTCCAGGGCCACTGAAGCTTTCTTT. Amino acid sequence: CASSISRATEAFF.

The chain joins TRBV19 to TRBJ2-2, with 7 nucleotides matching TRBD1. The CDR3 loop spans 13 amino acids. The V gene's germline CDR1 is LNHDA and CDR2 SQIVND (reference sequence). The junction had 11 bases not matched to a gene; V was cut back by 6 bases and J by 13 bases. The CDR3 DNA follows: TGTGCCAGTAGCCGGACAGGCCCAGGGTCGCTGTTTTTT. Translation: CASSRTGPGSLFF.

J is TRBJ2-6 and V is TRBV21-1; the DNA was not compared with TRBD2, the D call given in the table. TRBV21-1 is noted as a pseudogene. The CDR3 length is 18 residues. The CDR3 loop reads CASSKEEDSYSGANVLTF. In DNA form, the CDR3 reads TGTGCCAGCAGCAAAGAGGAGGATAGTTACTCTGGGGCCAACGTCCTGACTTTC.

CDR3 in DNA: TGTGCCAGCAGCCCTCGGACTAGCGGGGGGGCATCGGACAATGAGCAGTTCTTC. Amino acid sequence: CASSPRTSGGASDNEQFF. V and J are TRBV11-2 and TRBJ2-1, with 15 bases matching TRBD2. V was pared by 5 bases and J by 5 bases, with 10 bases of the junction left unmatched. CDR1 and CDR2 from the germline V gene are SGHAT and FQNNGV. There are 18 residues in the CDR3. The full variable domain, its missing parts supplied by reference TRBV11-2 and TRBJ2-1, is EAGVAQSPRYKIIEKRQSVAFWCNPISGHATLYWYQQILGQGPKLLIQFQNNGVVDDSQLPKDRFSAERLKGVDSTLKIQPAKLEDSAVYLCASSPRTSGGASDNEQFFGPGTRLTVL.

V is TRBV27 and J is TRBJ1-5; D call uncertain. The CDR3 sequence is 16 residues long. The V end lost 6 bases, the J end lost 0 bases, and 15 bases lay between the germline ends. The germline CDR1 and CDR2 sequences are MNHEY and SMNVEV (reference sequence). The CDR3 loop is CASRSTYLYSNQPQHF. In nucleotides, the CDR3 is TGTGCCAGCAGATCGACATACCTATATAGCAATCAGCCCCAGCATTTT.

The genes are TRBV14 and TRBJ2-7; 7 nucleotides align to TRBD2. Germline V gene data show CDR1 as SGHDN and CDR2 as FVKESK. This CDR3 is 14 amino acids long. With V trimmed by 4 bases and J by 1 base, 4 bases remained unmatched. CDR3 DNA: TGTGCCAGCAGCCTATGGGGAGGGTCCTACGAGCAGTACTTC. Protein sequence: CASSLWGGSYEQYF.

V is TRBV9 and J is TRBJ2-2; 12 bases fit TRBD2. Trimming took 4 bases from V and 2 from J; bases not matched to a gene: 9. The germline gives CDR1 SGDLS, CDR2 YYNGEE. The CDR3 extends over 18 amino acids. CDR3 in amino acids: CASSRMETSGGNTGELFF. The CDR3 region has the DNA TGTGCCAGCAGCCGGATGGAGACTAGCGGGGGAAACACCGGGGAGCTGTTTTTT.

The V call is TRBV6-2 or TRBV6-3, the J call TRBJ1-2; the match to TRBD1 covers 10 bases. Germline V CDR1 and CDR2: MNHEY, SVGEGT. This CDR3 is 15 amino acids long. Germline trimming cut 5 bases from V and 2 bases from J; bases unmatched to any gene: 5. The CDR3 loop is CASSNRTGGNYGYTF. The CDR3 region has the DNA TGTGCCAGCAGTAACCGGACAGGGGGAAACTATGGCTACACCTTC.

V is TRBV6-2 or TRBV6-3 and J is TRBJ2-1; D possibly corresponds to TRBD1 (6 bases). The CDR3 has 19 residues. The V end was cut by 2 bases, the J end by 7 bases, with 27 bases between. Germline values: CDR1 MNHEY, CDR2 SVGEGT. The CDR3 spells CASSYDPGQQGQILNEQFF. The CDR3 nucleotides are TGTGCCAGCAGTTACGACCCTGGACAACAGGGACAAATTTTGAATGAGCAGTTCTTC.

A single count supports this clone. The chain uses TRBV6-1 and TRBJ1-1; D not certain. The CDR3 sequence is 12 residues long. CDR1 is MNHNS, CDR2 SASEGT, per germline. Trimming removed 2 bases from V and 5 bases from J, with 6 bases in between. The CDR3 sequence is CASSEFRTEAFF. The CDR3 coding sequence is TGTGCCAGCAGTGAATTTCGGACTGAAGCTTTCTTT.

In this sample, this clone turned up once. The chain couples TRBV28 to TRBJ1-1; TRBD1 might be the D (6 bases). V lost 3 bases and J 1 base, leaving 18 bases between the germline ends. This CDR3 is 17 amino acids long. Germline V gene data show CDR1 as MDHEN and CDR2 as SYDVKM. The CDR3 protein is CASSLGMIQGTNTEAFF. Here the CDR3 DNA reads TGTGCCAGCAGTTTGGGGATGATACAGGGAACGAACACTGAAGCTTTCTTT.

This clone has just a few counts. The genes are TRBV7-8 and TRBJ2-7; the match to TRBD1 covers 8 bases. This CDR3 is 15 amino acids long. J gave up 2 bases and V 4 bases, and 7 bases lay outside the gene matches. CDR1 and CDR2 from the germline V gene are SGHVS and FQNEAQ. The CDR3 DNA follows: TGTGCCAGCAGCTCGCGACAGGGGTCCCCCTACGAGCAGTACTTC. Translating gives CASSSRQGSPYEQYF.